The T cell receptor beta chain described here comes from a study of T cell changes during pregnancy in multiple sclerosis. Only in-frame clones appear in the TCRdb table, and some are missing; sequencing was by immunoSEQ multiplex PCR. The table lists 85,000 to 100,000 clones, approximately 92% of them singletons. The CDR3 consists of 16 residues. Looked up from germline, CDR1 is MDHEN and CDR2 is SYDVKM. Trimming at V came to 3 bases and at J to 5 bases, leaving 11 bases not matched to a gene. Material: peripheral blood, obtained in the first trimester of pregnancy. The origin of this receptor is a female donor with multiple sclerosis, enrolled in a pregnancy study. The V call is TRBV28, the J call TRBJ2-3, with TRBD2 matching over 7 bases. For the CDR3, the DNA is TGTGCCAGCAGTTTCGGCGGGAGTGGGCAACAAGATACGCAGTATTTT. Translating it yields CASSFGGSGQQDTQYF.